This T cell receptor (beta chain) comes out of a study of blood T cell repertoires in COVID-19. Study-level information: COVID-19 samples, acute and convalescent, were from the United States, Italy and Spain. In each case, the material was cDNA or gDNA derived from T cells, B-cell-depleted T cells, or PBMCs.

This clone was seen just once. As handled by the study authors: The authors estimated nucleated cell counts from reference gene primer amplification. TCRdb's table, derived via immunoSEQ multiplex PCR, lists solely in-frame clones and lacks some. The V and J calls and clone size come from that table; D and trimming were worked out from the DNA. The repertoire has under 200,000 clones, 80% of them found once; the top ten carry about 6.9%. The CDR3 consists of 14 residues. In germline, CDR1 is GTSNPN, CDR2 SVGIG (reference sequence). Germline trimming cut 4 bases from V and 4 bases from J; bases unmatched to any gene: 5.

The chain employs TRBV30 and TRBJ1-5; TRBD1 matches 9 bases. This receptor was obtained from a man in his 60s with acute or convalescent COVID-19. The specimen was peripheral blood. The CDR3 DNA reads TGTGCCTGGACCTCGGGACAGGGAAATCAGCCCCAGCATTTT. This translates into CAWTSGQGNQPQHF.